This TCR beta chain originates from a study of immune heterogeneity within non-small cell lung tumors. Study-wide context: A handful of squamous cell carcinomas, more than 8 non-squamous carcinomas and 1 not otherwise specified made up the tumors. Study-level points and caveats: Statistically, local T-cell clonality exhibited a moderate yet significant correlation with local tumor mutational burden (R 0.3 to 0.35). Each patient largely had their own distinct set of high-frequency T-cell receptor beta clonotypes. Recurrence of identical dominant CDR3 beta clonotypes was observed across intrapatient tumor sites, concomitant with site-unique high-frequency clones.

Amplification of the TCR beta CDR3 was achieved through multiplex PCR with 32 V and 13 J primers. From the multiplex PCR reads, TCRdb called clonotypes with MiXCR, one entry per CDR3 protein. This sample has a few thousand distinct CDR3 sequences; approximately 21% occur once, and the top ten carry 8% to 10%. This CDR3 contains 14 residues. V was clipped by 4 bases and J by 8 bases, with 12 bases between them. Bulk tumor gDNA, roughly 600 ng per sample, served as the TCR template. During surgery, each primary tumor gave multiple biopsies spaced as far apart as possible. Patients went through curative surgery, and their non-small cell lung cancer was untreated and newly diagnosed. This clonotype rates as medium-sized. As yet, its antigen is unknown.

The TCR was taken from a man between 65 and 85 years old with non-small cell lung cancer. Material for sequencing was lung tumor tissue. This sequence joins TRBV12-3 or TRBV12-4 and TRBJ1-6; D perhaps matches TRBD1 (5 bases). Here the CDR3 DNA reads TGTGCCAGCAGTTATGAGGGGAGGTATTCACCCCTCCACTTT. Amino acid sequence: CASSYEGRYSPLHF.